The rows below give T cell receptor beta chains drawn from one sample of a study of CD8 T cells in ankylosing spondylitis. TCRdb redid the calling of the 5' RACE reads with MiXCR, one entry per CDR3 protein. The table includes 300,000 to 350,000 distinct CDR3 sequences, over 12% detected once. Sequencing was performed on blood, either unsorted or a sorted T cell fraction (not recorded which). The receptors derive from a male donor with ankylosing spondylitis or in good health (not recorded which). Each CDR3 is given with its conserved first and last residue. The D gene is left open where the match is weak. For some rows the clone size is stated as once, few or many, or as a class when expanded; others skip it.

cdr3_length	v_call	j_call	clone_size	d_call	cdr3_nt	cdr3_aa
16	TRBV5-1	TRBJ2-2	NA	NA	TGCGCCAGCAGTACTCTAGCGTCAAAAGGCACCGGGGAGCTGTTTTTT	CASSTLASKGTGELFF
15	TRBV10-3	TRBJ2-1	few	TRBD2	TGTGCCATCAGTGCAACTAGCGGGGGGGCCAATGAGCAGTTCTTC	CAISATSGGANEQFF
13	TRBV20-1	TRBJ2-5	NA	TRBD2	TGCAGTGCCAGGACTAGCGGGGGGTCTCACCAGTACTTC	CSARTSGGSHQYF
14	TRBV6-2/TRBV6-3	TRBJ2-7	few	TRBD1	TGTGCCAGCAGTTACGGACAGGGCTTCGACGAGCAGTACTTC	CASSYGQGFDEQYF
13	TRBV7-2	TRBJ2-3	NA	NA	TGTGCCAGCAGCGTGAGAGGGGCAGATACGCAGTATTTT	CASSVRGADTQYF
14	TRBV5-1	TRBJ1-1	NA	NA	TGCGCCAGCATGATTCCGGGACCCAGCACTGAAGCTTTCTTT	CASMIPGPSTEAFF
14	TRBV18	TRBJ2-1	few	NA	TGTGCCAGCTCACCACGGCGTCAGAGCAATGAGCAGTTCTTC	CASSPRRQSNEQFF
15	TRBV5-1	TRBJ2-7	NA	TRBD2	TGCGCCAGCAGCTTTGGGACTAGCGGGACTTACGAGCAGTACTTC	CASSFGTSGTYEQYF
11	TRBV12-3/TRBV12-4	TRBJ1-1	NA	NA	TGTGCCAGCAGGGCGGACAGTCCAGCTTTCTTT	CASRADSPAFF
15	TRBV4-1	TRBJ1-1	many	TRBD1	TGCGCCAGCAGCCGGGAGGGACAGGCGAACACTGAAGCTTTCTTT	CASSREGQANTEAFF
14	TRBV9	TRBJ1-4	NA	NA	TGTGCCAGCACGGGAGACGGATCTAATGAAAAACTGTTTTTT	CASTGDGSNEKLFF
14	TRBV6-1	TRBJ2-1	few	NA	TGTGCCAGCAGAACCGGGACACGAGGGAATGAGCAGTTCTTC	CASRTGTRGNEQFF
14	TRBV27	TRBJ2-2	NA	NA	TGTGCCAGCAGTTTATTGGGGGGGCCCGGGGAGCTGTTTTTT	CASSLLGGPGELFF
12	TRBV29-1	TRBJ2-5	many	NA	TGCGGGGGAGGGGGCCGCCAAGAGACCCAGTACTTC	CGGGGRQETQYF
11	TRBV10-3	TRBJ2-1	NA	NA	TGTGCCATCAGTGAAGGGGGGGAGCAGTTCTTC	CAISEGGEQFF
15	TRBV5-6	TRBJ1-5	NA	TRBD1	TGTGCCAGCAGCTTGCGAGGGGGCCGTAATCAGCCCCAGCATTTT	CASSLRGGRNQPQHF
14	TRBV20-1	TRBJ2-3	few	TRBD1	TGCAGTGCTAGAGATTTAACAGGGGAAGATACGCAGTATTTT	CSARDLTGEDTQYF
12	TRBV12-3/TRBV12-4	TRBJ2-3	few	TRBD1	TGTGCCAGCAGTTCACGGACAGGTACGCAGTATTTT	CASSSRTGTQYF
16	TRBV15	TRBJ2-1	NA	TRBD1	TGTGCCACCAGCAGAGATTTGGAGACAGGGAGCAATGAGCAGTTCTTC	CATSRDLETGSNEQFF
15	TRBV9	TRBJ2-5	NA	NA	TGTGCCAGCAGCGTAGCTTTAACGGGGAGGGAGACCCAGTACTTC	CASSVALTGRETQYF
11	TRBV12-5	TRBJ2-7	few	NA	TGTGCTAGTGGTTCGGCGGACGTTCGCAGCTTC	CASGSADVRSF
14	TRBV6-1	TRBJ2-7	NA	NA	TGTGCCAGCAGTGAACAGGTTAGCTCCTACGAGCAGTACTTC	CASSEQVSSYEQYF
13	TRBV29-1	TRBJ2-1	NA	TRBD1	TGCAGCGCCGCCAGGGGGCCTGACAATGAGCAGTCCTTC	CSAARGPDNEQSF
14	TRBV3-1	TRBJ2-1	few	TRBD2	TGTGCCAGCAGTCCCGGGGGGGCTAAGAATGAGCAGTTCTTC	CASSPGGAKNEQFF
13	TRBV20-1	TRBJ2-5	many	NA	TGCAGTGCTCCTAGACAGGGAGGGGGGACCCAGTACTTC	CSAPRQGGGTQYF
15	TRBV7-2	TRBJ1-4	NA	NA	TGTGCCAGCAGCGCAGGCGGGCTCCTTAATGAAAAACTGTTTTTT	CASSAGGLLNEKLFF
13	TRBV5-1	TRBJ2-7	few	NA	TGCGCCAGCAGCTTGCCCAGCCCCTACGAGCAGTACTTC	CASSLPSPYEQYF
14	TRBV5-1	TRBJ1-1	few	NA	TGCGCCAGCAGCTTGTGGGACTTGAACACTGAAGCTTTCTTT	CASSLWDLNTEAFF
14	TRBV6-4	TRBJ2-3	many	NA	TGTGCCAGCAGTGCACGACAGGGCACAGATACGCAGTATTTT	CASSARQGTDTQYF
15	TRBV10-3	TRBJ1-5	NA	TRBD1	TGTGCCATCAGTGAGGGGACAGGGGACAATCAGCCCCAGCATTTT	CAISEGTGDNQPQHF
15	TRBV4-2	TRBJ2-3	NA	NA	TGTGCCAGCAGCCAAGAAGGGGGGGGCACAGATACGCAGTATTTT	CASSQEGGGTDTQYF
14	TRBV18	TRBJ2-7	NA	NA	TGTGCCAGCTCCGTGACCCAGGGCACCTACGAGCAGTACTTC	CASSVTQGTYEQYF
15	TRBV12-5	TRBJ1-5	many	TRBD1	TGTGCTAGTGCCTCTCCCGGGACAGGGGGTCAGCCCCAGCATTTT	CASASPGTGGQPQHF
19	TRBV19	TRBJ2-1	NA	TRBD2	TGTGCCAGTAGCTATACCTCTCGGCGGGGGGGGGGACAGTACAATGAGCAGTTCTTC	CASSYTSRRGGGQYNEQFF
16	TRBV4-1	TRBJ1-5	few	NA	TGCGCCAGCAGCCTCCGAGGGCAGGGTGGGGATCAGCCCCAGCATTTT	CASSLRGQGGDQPQHF
14	TRBV20-1	TRBJ2-1	NA	NA	TGCAGTGCTAGAGGGGGGGAATCCTACAATGAGCAGTTCTTC	CSARGGESYNEQFF
12	TRBV29-1	TRBJ2-5	NA	NA	TGCAGCGCCCGCAGGGGGGTGGAGACCCAGTACTTC	CSARRGVETQYF
13	TRBV5-1	TRBJ1-5	NA	TRBD1	TGCGCCAGGAACAGGGGAAGCAATCAGCCCCAGCATTTT	CARNRGSNQPQHF
14	TRBV20-1	TRBJ2-5	many	NA	TGCAGTGCTAGAGGCGGTATCGGGCAAGAGACCCAGTACTTC	CSARGGIGQETQYF
18	TRBV5-1	TRBJ2-7	few	NA	TGCGCCAGCAGCTTGTTCGGCGGGGGCCAGGGTGGCTCCTACGAGCAGTACTTC	CASSLFGGGQGGSYEQYF